Below are 6 T cell receptor beta chains sequenced from a single sample in a study of cytomegalovirus exposure and HLA in healthy donors. 60 Vbeta and 13 Jbeta primers were used in PCR. The table came from immunoSEQ multiplex PCR; TCRdb's copy has only in-frame clones and leaves some out. The sample yields 100,000 or so clones, more than 55% seen once. Sequencing used PBMCs. The receptor set was obtained from a woman aged 30 to 39 in good health and CMV-seropositive.

This clone was seen a handful of times. The chain joins TRBV19 to TRBJ2-2, with TRBD2 matching over 11 bases. CDR3 length: 15 residues. Germline V CDR1 and CDR2: LNHDA, SQIVND (reference sequence). V gave up 7 bases and J gave up 4 bases; unmatched junction bases: 5. The CDR3 nucleotides are TGTGCCAGTACCCTTAGCGGGGGGGTCACCGGGGAGCTGTTTTTT. This codes for CASTLSGGVTGELFF.

The chain uses TRBV4-1 and TRBJ2-5; TRBD1 is a possible D gene (5 bases). The V end was cut by 4 bases, the J end by 1 base, with 10 bases between. The CDR3 covers 14 residues. Germline CDR1 and CDR2: MGHRA and YSYEKL. The CDR3: CASSLWQGQETQYF. CDR3 nucleotides: TGCGCCAGCAGCCTGTGGCAGGGCCAAGAGACCCAGTACTTC.

In its sample, this clone was seen once. CDR3 sequence: CASTRTGPRSPLHF. The CDR3 bases are TGTGCCAGCACACGGACAGGGCCAAGATCACCCCTCCACTTT. This chain joins TRBV28 and TRBJ1-6; 8 bases map to TRBD1. Germline CDR1 and CDR2: MDHEN and SYDVKM. This CDR3 has 14 residues. Losses at the gene ends were 7 bases for V and 10 bases for J; bases not matched to a gene: 9. Based on the CDR3 plus reference TRBV28 and TRBJ1-6, the full variable domain is DVKVTQSSRYLVKRTGEKVFLECVQDMDHENMFWYRQDPGLGLRLIYFSYDVKMKEKGDIPEGYSVSREKKERFSLILESASTNQTSMYLCASTRTGPRSPLHFGNGTRLTVT.

This rearrangement joins TRBV20-1 to TRBJ2-5, with D tentatively TRBD2 (6 bases). CDR3 length equals 11 residues. Trimming left V 5 bases short and J 5 bases short, with 9 bases between. Looked up from germline, CDR1 is DFQATT and CDR2 is SNEGSKA (reference sequence). The CDR3 reads CSARGRETQYF. The CDR3 coding sequence is TGCAGTGCTCGGGGGAGGGAGACCCAGTACTTC.

The J gene is TRBJ1-5, the V gene TRBV15, with 8 nucleotides matching TRBD1. The germline V gene has CDR1 LNHNV and CDR2 YYDKDF (reference sequence). This CDR3 contains 16 residues. V was clipped by 4 bases and J by 5 bases; unmatched bases: 10. CDR3: CATSTSDRGIDQPQHF. CDR3 coding DNA: TGTGCCACCAGCACGAGCGACAGGGGTATAGATCAGCCCCAGCATTTT. The complete variable domain, with remaining parts taken from reference TRBV15 and TRBJ1-5, reads DAMVIQNPRYQVTQFGKPVTLSCSQTLNHNVMYWYQQKSSQAPKLLFHYYDKDFNNEADTPDNFQSRRPNTSFCFLDIRSPGLGDTAMYLCATSTSDRGIDQPQHFGDGTRLSIL.

The chain uses TRBV6-5 and TRBJ1-2; 8 nucleotides match TRBD1. The trim removed 6 bases at V and 3 bases at J, leaving 6 bases unmatched. This CDR3 has 14 amino acids. Per the germline V gene, CDR1 is MNHEY and CDR2 is SVGAGI. The CDR3 is CASRRGTGYYGYTF. Here the CDR3 DNA reads TGTGCCAGCAGGAGGGGGACAGGCTACTATGGCTACACCTTC.